This entry lists 5 T cell receptor beta chains sequenced from one sample in a study of tumor-infiltrating lymphocytes in primary liver carcinoma. Unsorted whole blood supplied the blood RNA, and germline DNA was isolated too. TCR beta cDNA was reverse-transcribed from roughly 520 ng of total RNA. The reaction used a constant-region primer and ProtoScript II reverse transcriptase. Library construction for TCR beta comprised three nested multiplex PCR rounds performed with slightly modified ARM-PCR. For approximately 9 cycles apiece, the opening two PCR rounds ran with TRBV1-TRBV30 forward primers and a C-beta reverse primer. MiXCR, run by TCRdb on the multiplex PCR reads, gives a single entry per CDR3 protein. The table includes under 200,000 distinct CDR3 sequences, around three fifths detected once. Sequenced input: peripheral blood. The receptors stem from a woman aged 55-69 years with primary liver carcinoma and hepatitis B virus infection.

On this clonotype itself: At one end the junction does not follow the germline gene, possibly because of a read error. The chain is built from TRBV11-2 and TRBJ2-2; the D is unclear. The CDR3 has 14 amino acids. Germline V gives CDR1 SGHAT, CDR2 FQNNGV. CDR3 in DNA: TGTGCCAGTAGCTTAGGGTCGAACATCGGGGAGCTGTTTTTT. Encoded protein: CASSLGSNIGELFF.

This clonotype is medium-sized within its sample. The rearrangement joins TRBV29-1 to TRBJ2-1; D remains unclear. Trimming shortened V by 6 bases and J by 0 bases, and 6 bases separated the two germline ends. Germline V lookup: CDR1 SQVTM, CDR2 ANQGSEA. This CDR3 region has 12 residues. The CDR3 here is CSVQDSYNEQFF. The CDR3 nucleotides are TGCAGCGTACAAGACTCCTACAATGAGCAGTTCTTC.

Remarks on this clonotype: A junction boundary mismatches the germline segment, possibly from a read error. J is TRBJ1-1 and V is TRBV11-2, with D uncertain. The CDR3 extends over 14 amino acids. CDR1 SGHAT and CDR2 FQNNGV come from the germline V gene. CDR3 nucleotides: TGTGCCAGCAGCCCACCCCACTTTAACACTGAAGCCTTCTTT. Translating gives CASSPPHFNTEAFF.

Regarding this clonotype: Since a much larger clone is just one base distant, this may be a read error. A read error is likely, as this CDR3 ends without the conserved phenylalanine or tryptophan. V usage is TRBV6-1 and J usage is TRBJ2-3; 11 nucleotides agree with TRBD2. With 7 bases clipped from V and 7 bases from J, the junction kept 10 bases outside the gene matches. Germline lookup yields CDR1 MNHNS and CDR2 SASEGT. The CDR3 extends over 15 amino acids. DNA for the CDR3: TGTGCCAGCAACCTACTAGCGGGAGCATGGAATACGCAGTATTCT. Translating gives CASNLLAGAWNTQYS.

CDR3 amino acids: CASRRQGVYNEQFF. The CDR3 DNA reads as TGTGCCAGCAGGCGACAGGGGGTCTACAATGAGCAGTTCTTC. The chain combines TRBV6-6 with TRBJ2-1, with 9 bases lining up with TRBD1. J was trimmed by 3 bases and V by 6 bases; bases with no gene match: 3. This CDR3 is 14 amino acids long. From germline, CDR1 is MNHNY and CDR2 SVGAGI (reference sequence).